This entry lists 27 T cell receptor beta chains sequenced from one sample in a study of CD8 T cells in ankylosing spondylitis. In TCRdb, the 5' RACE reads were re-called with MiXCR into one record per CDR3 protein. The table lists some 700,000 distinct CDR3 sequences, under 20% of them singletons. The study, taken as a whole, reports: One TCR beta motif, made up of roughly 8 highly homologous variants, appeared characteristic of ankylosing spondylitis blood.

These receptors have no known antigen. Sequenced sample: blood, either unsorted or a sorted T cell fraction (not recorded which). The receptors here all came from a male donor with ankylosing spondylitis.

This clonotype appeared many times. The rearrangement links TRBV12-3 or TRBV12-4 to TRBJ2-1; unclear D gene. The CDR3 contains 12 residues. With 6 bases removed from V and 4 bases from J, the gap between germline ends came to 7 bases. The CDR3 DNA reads TGTGCCAGCAGCTTGGGGTACAATGAGCAGTTCTTC. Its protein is CASSLGYNEQFF.

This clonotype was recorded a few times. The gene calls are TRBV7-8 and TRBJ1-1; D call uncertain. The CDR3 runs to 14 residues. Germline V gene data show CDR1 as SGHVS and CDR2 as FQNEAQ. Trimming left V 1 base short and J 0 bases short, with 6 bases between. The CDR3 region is CASSLEWVNTEAFF. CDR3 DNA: TGTGCCAGCAGCTTAGAGTGGGTGAACACTGAAGCTTTCTTT.

CDR3 loop: CSARGTAYEQYF. Here the CDR3 DNA reads TGCAGTGCTAGAGGGACAGCCTACGAGCAGTACTTC. The gene calls are TRBV20-1 and TRBJ2-7; D might be TRBD1 (6 bases). The CDR3 is 12 amino acids. V was clipped by 1 base and J by 2 bases, with 6 bases between them. Germline V CDR1 and CDR2: DFQATT, SNEGSKA (reference sequence).

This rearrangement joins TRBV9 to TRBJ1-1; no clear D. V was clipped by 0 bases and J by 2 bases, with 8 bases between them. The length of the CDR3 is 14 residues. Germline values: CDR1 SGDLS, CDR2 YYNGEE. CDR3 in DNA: TGTGCCAGCAGCGTAGTCGTCGGTAACACTGAAGCTTTCTTT. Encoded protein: CASSVVVGNTEAFF.

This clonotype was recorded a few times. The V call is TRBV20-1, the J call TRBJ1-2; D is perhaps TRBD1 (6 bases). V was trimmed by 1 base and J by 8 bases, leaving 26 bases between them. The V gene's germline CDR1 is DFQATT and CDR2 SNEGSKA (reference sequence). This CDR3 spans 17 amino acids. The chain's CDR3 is CSARGSVQGTTKGGYTF. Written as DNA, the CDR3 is TGCAGTGCTAGAGGCAGTGTACAGGGCACCACTAAGGGGGGCTACACCTTC.

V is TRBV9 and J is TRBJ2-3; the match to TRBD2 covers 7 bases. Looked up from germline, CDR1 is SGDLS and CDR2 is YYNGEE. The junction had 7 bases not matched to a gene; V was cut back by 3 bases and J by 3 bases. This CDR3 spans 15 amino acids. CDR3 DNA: TGTGCCAGCAGCGGGGCAGCGGGGAGGACAGATACGCAGTATTTT. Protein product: CASSGAAGRTDTQYF.

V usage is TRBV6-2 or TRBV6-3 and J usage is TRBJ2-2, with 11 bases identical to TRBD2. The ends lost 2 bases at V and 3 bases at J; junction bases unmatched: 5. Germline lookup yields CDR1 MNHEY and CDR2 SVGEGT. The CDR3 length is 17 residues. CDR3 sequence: CASSYQTSGAYTGELFF. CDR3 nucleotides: TGTGCCAGCAGTTACCAGACTAGCGGGGCCTACACCGGGGAGCTGTTTTTT.

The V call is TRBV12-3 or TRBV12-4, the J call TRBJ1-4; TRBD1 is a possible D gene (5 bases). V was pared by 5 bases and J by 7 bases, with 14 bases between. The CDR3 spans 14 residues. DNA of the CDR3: TGTGCCAGCAGTCCCCCCGGGGGTGGTGAAAAACTGTTTTTT. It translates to CASSPPGGGEKLFF.

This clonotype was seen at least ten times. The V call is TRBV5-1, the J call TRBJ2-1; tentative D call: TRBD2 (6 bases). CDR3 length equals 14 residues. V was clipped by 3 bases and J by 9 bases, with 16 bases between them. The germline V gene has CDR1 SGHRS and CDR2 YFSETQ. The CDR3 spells CASSYRLVSGEQFF. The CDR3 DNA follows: TGCGCCAGCAGCTACCGACTAGTCTCTGGTGAGCAGTTCTTC.

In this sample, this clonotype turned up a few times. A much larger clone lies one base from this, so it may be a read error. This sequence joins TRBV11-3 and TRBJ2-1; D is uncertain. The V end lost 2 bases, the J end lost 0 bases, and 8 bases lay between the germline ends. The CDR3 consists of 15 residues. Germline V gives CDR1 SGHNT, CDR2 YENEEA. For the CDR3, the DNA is TGTGCCAGCAGCTTAAGCCGGAGCTCCTACAATGAGCAGTTCTTC. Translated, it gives CASSLSRSSYNEQFF.

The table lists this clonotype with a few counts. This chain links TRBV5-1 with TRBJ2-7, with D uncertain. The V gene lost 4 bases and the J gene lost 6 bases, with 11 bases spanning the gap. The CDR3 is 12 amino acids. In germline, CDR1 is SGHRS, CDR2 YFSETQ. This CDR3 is CASSRDLGEQYF. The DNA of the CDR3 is TGCGCCAGCAGCCGCGACTTGGGCGAGCAGTACTTC.

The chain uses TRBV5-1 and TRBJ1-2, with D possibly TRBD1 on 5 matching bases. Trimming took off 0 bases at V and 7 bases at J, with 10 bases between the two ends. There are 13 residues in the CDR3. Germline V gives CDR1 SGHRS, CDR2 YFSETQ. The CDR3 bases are TGCGCCAGCAGCTTGGCCGGGGCTATTGGCTACACCTTC. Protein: CASSLAGAIGYTF.

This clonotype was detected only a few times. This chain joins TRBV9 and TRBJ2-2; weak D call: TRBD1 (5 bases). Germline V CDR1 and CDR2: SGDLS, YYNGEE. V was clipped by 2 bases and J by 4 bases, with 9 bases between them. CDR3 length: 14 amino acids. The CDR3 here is CASSVDTFTGELFF. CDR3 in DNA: TGTGCCAGCAGCGTGGACACTTTCACCGGGGAGCTGTTTTTT. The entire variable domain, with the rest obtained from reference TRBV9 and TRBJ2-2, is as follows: DSGVTQTPKHLITATGQRVTLRCSPRSGDLSVYWYQQSLDQGLQFLIQYYNGEERAKGNILERFSAQQFPDLHSELNLSSLELGDSALYFCASSVDTFTGELFFGEGSRLTVL.

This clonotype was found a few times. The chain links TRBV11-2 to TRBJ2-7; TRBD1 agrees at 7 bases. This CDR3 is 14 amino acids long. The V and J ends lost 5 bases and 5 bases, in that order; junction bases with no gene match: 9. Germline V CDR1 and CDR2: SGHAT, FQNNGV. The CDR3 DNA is TGTGCCAGCAGCAAAGACAGGGAGTTCCACGAGCAGTACTTC. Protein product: CASSKDREFHEQYF.

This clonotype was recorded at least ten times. The CDR3 reads CASSTGAESYEQYF. The CDR3 DNA is TGTGCCAGCAGTACCGGGGCAGAGTCCTACGAGCAGTACTTC. The rearrangement links TRBV12-3 or TRBV12-4 to TRBJ2-7; either TRBD1 or TRBD2 may supply D (5 bases each). V was trimmed by 5 bases and J by 1 base, leaving 12 bases between them. This CDR3 contains 14 residues.

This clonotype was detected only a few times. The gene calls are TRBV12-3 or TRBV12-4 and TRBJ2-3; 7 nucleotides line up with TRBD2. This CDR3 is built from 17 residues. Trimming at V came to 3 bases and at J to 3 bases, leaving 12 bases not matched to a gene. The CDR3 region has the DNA TGTGCCAGCAGTTTGGTAGGAGGACTGGGGGGGACAGATACGCAGTATTTT. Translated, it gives CASSLVGGLGGTDTQYF.

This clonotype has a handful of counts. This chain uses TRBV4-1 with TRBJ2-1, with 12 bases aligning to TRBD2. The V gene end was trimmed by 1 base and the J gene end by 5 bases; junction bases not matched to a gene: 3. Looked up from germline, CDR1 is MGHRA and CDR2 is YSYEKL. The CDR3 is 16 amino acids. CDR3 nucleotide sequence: TGCGCCAGCAGCCAAGTTAGGACTAGCGGGAACAATGAGCAGTTCTTC. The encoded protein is CASSQVRTSGNNEQFF.

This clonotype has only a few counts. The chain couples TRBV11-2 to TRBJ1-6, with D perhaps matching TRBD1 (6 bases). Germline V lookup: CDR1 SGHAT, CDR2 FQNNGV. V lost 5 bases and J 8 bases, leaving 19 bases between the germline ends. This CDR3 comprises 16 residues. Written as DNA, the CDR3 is TGTGCCAGCAGCCCGACGGCCTGGGGGGCGGATTCACCCCTCCACTTT. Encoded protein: CASSPTAWGADSPLHF.

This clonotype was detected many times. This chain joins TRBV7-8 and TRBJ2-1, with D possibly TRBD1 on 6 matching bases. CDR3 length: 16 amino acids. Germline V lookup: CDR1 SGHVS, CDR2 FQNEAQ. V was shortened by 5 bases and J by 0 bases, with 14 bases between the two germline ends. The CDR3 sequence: CASSPPGTRSYNEQFF. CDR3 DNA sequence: TGTGCCAGCAGCCCGCCCGGGACACGCTCCTACAATGAGCAGTTCTTC.

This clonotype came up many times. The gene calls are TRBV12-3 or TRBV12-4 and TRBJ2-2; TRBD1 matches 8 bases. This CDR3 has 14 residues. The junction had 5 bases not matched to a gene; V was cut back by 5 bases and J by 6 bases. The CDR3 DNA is TGTGCCAGCAGTCGGACAGGGTCTCCCGGGGAGCTGTTTTTT. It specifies CASSRTGSPGELFF.

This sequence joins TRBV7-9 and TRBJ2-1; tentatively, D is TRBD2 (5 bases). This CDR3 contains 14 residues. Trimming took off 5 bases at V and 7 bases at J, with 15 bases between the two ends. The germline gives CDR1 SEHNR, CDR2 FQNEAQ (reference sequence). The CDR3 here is CASSETWPGNEQFF. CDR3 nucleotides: TGTGCCAGCAGCGAAACGTGGCCGGGGAATGAGCAGTTCTTC.

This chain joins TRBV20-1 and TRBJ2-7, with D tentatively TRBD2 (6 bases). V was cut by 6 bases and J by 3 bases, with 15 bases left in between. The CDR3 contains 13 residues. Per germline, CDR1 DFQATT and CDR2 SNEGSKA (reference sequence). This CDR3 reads CSAYNSGNYEQYF. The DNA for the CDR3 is TGCAGTGCATATAATAGCGGTAACTACGAGCAGTACTTC.

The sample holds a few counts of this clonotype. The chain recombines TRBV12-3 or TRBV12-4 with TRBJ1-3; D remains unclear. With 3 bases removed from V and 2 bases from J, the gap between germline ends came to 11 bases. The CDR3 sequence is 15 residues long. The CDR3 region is CASSFPLTAGNTIYF. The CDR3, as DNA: TGTGCCAGCAGTTTCCCCTTGACTGCTGGAAACACCATATATTTT.

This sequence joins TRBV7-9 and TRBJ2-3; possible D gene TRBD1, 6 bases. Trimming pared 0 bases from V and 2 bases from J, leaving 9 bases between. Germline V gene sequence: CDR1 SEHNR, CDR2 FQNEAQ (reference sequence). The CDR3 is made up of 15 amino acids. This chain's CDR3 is CASSLADSPTDTQYF. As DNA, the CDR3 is TGTGCCAGCAGCTTAGCGGACAGTCCCACAGATACGCAGTATTTT.

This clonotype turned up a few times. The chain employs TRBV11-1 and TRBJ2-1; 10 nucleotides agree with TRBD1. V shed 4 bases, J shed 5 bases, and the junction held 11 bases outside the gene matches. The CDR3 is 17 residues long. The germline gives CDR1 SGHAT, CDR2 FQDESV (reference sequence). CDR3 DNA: TGTGCCAGCAGCTCACGACTCCGGGACAGGGGCAACAATGAGCAGTTCTTC. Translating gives CASSSRLRDRGNNEQFF.

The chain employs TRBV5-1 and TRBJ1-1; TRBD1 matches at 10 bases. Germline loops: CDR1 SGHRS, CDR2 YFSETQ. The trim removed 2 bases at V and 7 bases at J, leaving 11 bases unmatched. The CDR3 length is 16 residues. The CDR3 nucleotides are TGCGCCAGCAGCTTCTCCCTATGGACAGGGGGTAATGAAGCTTTCTTT. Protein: CASSFSLWTGGNEAFF.

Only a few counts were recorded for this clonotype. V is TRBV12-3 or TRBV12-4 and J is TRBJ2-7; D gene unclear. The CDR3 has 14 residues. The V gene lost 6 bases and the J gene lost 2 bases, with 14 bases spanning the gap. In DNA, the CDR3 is TGTGCCAGCAGCTCCCCCGTCCCTCCCTACGAGCAGTACTTC. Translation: CASSSPVPPYEQYF.